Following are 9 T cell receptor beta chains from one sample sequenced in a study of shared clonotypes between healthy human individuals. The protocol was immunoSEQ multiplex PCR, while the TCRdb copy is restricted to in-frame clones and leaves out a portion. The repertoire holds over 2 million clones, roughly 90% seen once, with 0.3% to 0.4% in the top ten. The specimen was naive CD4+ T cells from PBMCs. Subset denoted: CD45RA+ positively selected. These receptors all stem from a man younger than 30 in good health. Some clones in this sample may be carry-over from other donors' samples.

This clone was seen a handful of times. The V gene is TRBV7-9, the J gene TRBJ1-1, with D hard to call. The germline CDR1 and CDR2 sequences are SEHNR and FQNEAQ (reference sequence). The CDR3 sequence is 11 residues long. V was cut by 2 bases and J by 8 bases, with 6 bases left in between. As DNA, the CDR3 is TGTGCCAGCAGCTTAAACAAAGAAGCTTTCTTT. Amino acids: CASSLNKEAFF.

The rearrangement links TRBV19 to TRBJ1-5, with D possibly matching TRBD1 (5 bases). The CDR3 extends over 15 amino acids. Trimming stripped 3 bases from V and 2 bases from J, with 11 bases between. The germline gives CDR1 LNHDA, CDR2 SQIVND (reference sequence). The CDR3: CASSIIGGGNQPQHF. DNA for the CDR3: TGTGCCAGTAGTATTATTGGGGGGGGCAATCAGCCCCAGCATTTT.

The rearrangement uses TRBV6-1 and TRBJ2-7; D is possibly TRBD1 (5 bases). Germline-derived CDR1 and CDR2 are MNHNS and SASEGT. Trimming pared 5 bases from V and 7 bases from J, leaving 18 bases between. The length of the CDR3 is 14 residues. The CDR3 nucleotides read TGTGCCAGCAGTACAGGTCAATCGCCATTTGAGCAGTACTTC. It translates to CASSTGQSPFEQYF.

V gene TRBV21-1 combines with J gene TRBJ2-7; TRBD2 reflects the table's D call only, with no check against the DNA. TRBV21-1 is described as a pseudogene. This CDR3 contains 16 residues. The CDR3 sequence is CASSMRRLAGGGEQYF. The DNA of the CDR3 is TGTGCCAGCAGCATGCGACGACTAGCGGGAGGGGGCGAGCAGTACTTC.

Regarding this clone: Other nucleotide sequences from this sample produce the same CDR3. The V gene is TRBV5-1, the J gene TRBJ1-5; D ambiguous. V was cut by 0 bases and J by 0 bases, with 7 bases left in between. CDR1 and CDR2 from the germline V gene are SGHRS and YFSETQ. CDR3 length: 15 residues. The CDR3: CASSLAGYSNQPQHF. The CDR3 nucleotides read TGCGCCAGCAGCTTGGCAGGATATAGCAATCAGCCCCAGCATTTT.

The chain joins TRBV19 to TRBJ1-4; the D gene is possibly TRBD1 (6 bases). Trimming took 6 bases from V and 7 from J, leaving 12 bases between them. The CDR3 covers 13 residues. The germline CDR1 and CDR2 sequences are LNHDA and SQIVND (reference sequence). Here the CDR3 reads CASSTTGVEKLFF. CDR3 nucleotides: TGTGCCAGTAGCACGACAGGAGTTGAAAAACTGTTTTTT.

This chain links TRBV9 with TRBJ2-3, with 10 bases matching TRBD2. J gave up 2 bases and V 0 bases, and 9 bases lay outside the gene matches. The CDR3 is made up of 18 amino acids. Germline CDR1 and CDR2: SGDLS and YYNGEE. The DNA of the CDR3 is TGTGCCAGCAGCGTAGGGGGGACTAGCGCGAGATACACAGATACGCAGTATTTT. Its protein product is CASSVGGTSARYTDTQYF.

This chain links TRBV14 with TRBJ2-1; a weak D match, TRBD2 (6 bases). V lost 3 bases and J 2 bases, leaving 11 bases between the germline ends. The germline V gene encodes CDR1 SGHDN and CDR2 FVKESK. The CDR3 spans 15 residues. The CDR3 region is CASSQWEAPYNEQFF. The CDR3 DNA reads TGTGCCAGCAGCCAGTGGGAGGCACCCTACAATGAGCAGTTCTTC. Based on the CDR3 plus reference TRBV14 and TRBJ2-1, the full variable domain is EAGVTQFPSHSVIEKGQTVTLRCDPISGHDNLYWYRRVMGKEIKFLLHFVKESKQDESGMPNNRFLAERTGGTYSTLKVQPAELEDSGVYFCASSQWEAPYNEQFFGPGTRLTVL.

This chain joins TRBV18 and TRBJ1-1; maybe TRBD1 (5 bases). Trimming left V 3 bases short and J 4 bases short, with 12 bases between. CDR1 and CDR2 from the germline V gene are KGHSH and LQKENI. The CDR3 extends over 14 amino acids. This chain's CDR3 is CASSPDRVGTEAFF. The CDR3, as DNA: TGTGCCAGCTCACCTGACAGAGTGGGCACTGAAGCTTTCTTT.